The rows below give T cell receptor beta chains drawn from one sample of a study of cytomegalovirus exposure and HLA in healthy donors. The repertoire was sequenced with immunoSEQ multiplex PCR; TCRdb's copy has only in-frame clones and lacks some. The table records 95,000 to 100,000 clones, about 75% of them present only once. The sample consisted of PBMCs. These receptor sequences come from a man aged 45 to 65 in good health and CMV-seronegative. CDR3s include the opening cysteine and the closing phenylalanine or tryptophan. D genes are given only for firm matches. Size is stated for part of the rows, as once, few or many counts, or as a class when the clone is expanded.

TRBJ1-2 | NA | 14 | NA | TRBV10-3 | TGTGCCATCAGTGGGGGCTCAAACTTCTATGGCTACACCTTC | CAISGGSNFYGYTF
TRBJ2-1 | TRBD2 | 15 | NA | TRBV28 | TGTGCCAGCAGATGGACTAGCGGGGCTTACAATGAGCAGTTCTTC | CASRWTSGAYNEQFF
TRBJ2-7 | NA | 14 | NA | TRBV7-6 | TGTGCCAGCAGCTTAGCTCTGGGGCCCTACGAGCAGTACTTC | CASSLALGPYEQYF
TRBJ2-5 | TRBD1 | 14 | NA | TRBV5-4 | TGTGCCAGCAGCAAGGAGACAGGGGCAGAGACCCAGTACTTC | CASSKETGAETQYF
TRBJ1-5 | TRBD1 | 17 | once | TRBV27 | TGTGCCAGCAGTTTATATGCGGGACAGGGGTTGCATCAGCCCCAGCATTTT | CASSLYAGQGLHQPQHF
TRBJ2-3 | NA | 13 | NA | TRBV27 | TGTGCCAGCAGTTTATCCGGGGTAGGCACGCAGTATTTT | CASSLSGVGTQYF
TRBJ2-7 | TRBD1 | 13 | NA | TRBV30 | TGTGCCTGGAGACGGGACAGTTGGGACGAGCAGTACTTC | CAWRRDSWDEQYF
TRBJ2-5 | NA | 16 | NA | TRBV27 | TGTGCCAGCAGTTTGGCTGCGGGGATTAGCCAAGAGACCCAGTACTTC | CASSLAAGISQETQYF
TRBJ2-1 | TRBD2 | 14 | NA | TRBV5-1 | TGCGCCAGCAGATACATAGCGGGAGGCAATGAGCAGTTCTTC | CASRYIAGGNEQFF
TRBJ1-4 | NA | 15 | few | TRBV7-2 | TGTGCCAGCAGCTTATACGGAGGGACTAATGAAAAACTGTTTTTT | CASSLYGGTNEKLFF
TRBJ1-5 | TRBD1 | 18 | NA | TRBV30 | TGTGCCTGGAGTGTGGGACAGCGTTCTTCGTTTGGGAATCAGCCCCAGCATTTT | CAWSVGQRSSFGNQPQHF
TRBJ1-3 | NA | 16 | NA | TRBV5-5 | TGTGCCAGCAGCTTGGCCGCGGGGGTTTCTGGAAACACCATATATTTT | CASSLAAGVSGNTIYF
TRBJ2-3 | NA | 12 | NA | TRBV6-1 | TGTGCCAGCAGAGATCCCGGGTATACGCAGTATTTT | CASRDPGYTQYF
TRBJ1-2 | NA | 16 | NA | TRBV5-1 | TGCGCCAGCAGCTTGAACGGTGGGGGCCTGGGCTATGGCTACACCTTC | CASSLNGGGLGYGYTF
TRBJ2-1 | TRBD2 | 15 | NA | TRBV11-3 | TGTGCCAGCAGCCCCACGGGCGGGAGACGTGGTGAGCAGTTCTTC | CASSPTGGRRGEQFF
TRBJ1-1 | NA | 13 | NA | TRBV6-1 | TGTGCCAGCAGTGCAGGGGCACGCACTGAAGCTTTCTTT | CASSAGARTEAFF
TRBJ1-2 | NA | 13 | NA | TRBV7-9 | TGTGCCAGCAGCTTAGAGCCCGGCGGGGGCTACACCTTC | CASSLEPGGGYTF
TRBJ1-4 | NA | 18 | NA | TRBV9 | TGTGCCAGCAGCGAAGACGGGACACCGTTTTACGGGAATGAAAAACTGTTTTTT | CASSEDGTPFYGNEKLFF
TRBJ1-5 | NA | 12 | NA | TRBV28 | TGTGCCAGCACCCCCCCGGGGTCGCCCCAGCATTTT | CASTPPGSPQHF
TRBJ2-7 | NA | 14 | few | TRBV19 | TGTGCCAGTAGTATTGGACAGCCCCCGGGCGAGCAGTACTTC | CASSIGQPPGEQYF
TRBJ1-5 | TRBD1 | 14 | NA | TRBV6-1 | TGTGCCAGTTGGCCTGGACAGGAGCGCCAGCCCCAGCATTTT | CASWPGQERQPQHF
TRBJ1-6 | NA | 13 | NA | TRBV25-1 | TGTGCCAGCACCGCCCGAGGTGGTTCACCCCTCCACTTT | CASTARGGSPLHF
TRBJ1-2 | NA | 14 | once | TRBV19 | TGTGCCACCTTAGGGGATACTTCTAACTATGGCTACACCTTC | CATLGDTSNYGYTF
TRBJ1-1 | NA | 14 | NA | TRBV7-2 | TGTGCCAGCAGCTTTGGCCCATTGAACACTGAAGCTTTCTTT | CASSFGPLNTEAFF
TRBJ1-5 | TRBD1 | 15 | NA | TRBV4-2 | TGTGCCAGCAGCCAAGCGACAGGGGGCGTTCAGCCCCAGCATTTT | CASSQATGGVQPQHF
TRBJ1-1 | NA | 16 | NA | TRBV6-5 | TGTGCCAGCAGTTTGTGGGGAGGGAGGATGAACACTGAAGCTTTCTTT | CASSLWGGRMNTEAFF
TRBJ2-1 | NA | 14 | NA | TRBV11-3 | TGTGCCAGCAGCTTAGGGCAGGGACTCGATGAGCAGTTCTTC | CASSLGQGLDEQFF
TRBJ1-3 | TRBD1 | 14 | NA | TRBV18 | TGTGCCAGCTCACCAGGACAGGCTGGAAACACCATATATTTT | CASSPGQAGNTIYF
TRBJ1-4 | TRBD1 | 15 | NA | TRBV18 | TGTGCCAGCTCACCAGGACAGGGGAATAATGAAAAACTGTTTTTT | CASSPGQGNNEKLFF
TRBJ2-5 | NA | 13 | NA | TRBV7-9 | TGTGCCAGCAGCTTAAACGGGGGAGAGACCCAGTACTTC | CASSLNGGETQYF
TRBJ2-2 | NA | 16 | NA | TRBV14 | TGTGCCAGCAGCCAAGCGTTGGGCAGACACACCGGGGAGCTGTTTTTT | CASSQALGRHTGELFF
TRBJ1-6 | NA | 13 | NA | TRBV6-4 | TGTGCCAGCAGTGACTCGCGGAGTTCGGCCCTCCACTTT | CASSDSRSSALHF
TRBJ2-5 | NA | 15 | NA | TRBV15 | TGTGCCACCAGTCTTCCCCGGGTTCACCAAGAGACCCAGTACTTC | CATSLPRVHQETQYF
TRBJ1-2 | NA | 15 | NA | TRBV4-2 | TGTGCCAGCAGCCAAGAAACAGGCCTTATCTATGGCTACACCTTC | CASSQETGLIYGYTF
TRBJ1-4 | NA | 14 | NA | TRBV6-5 | TGTGCCAGCAGTTACGGGGCTCGAGGGGGAAAACTGTTTTTT | CASSYGARGGKLFF
TRBJ1-1 | TRBD1 | 15 | NA | TRBV28 | TGTGCCAGCAGTTCCCTCGAGACAGGGGGCACTGAAGCTTTCTTT | CASSSLETGGTEAFF
TRBJ1-2 | NA | 15 | NA | TRBV30 | TGTGCCTGGAGGGAGCCTACGGGGGGCAGCTATGGCTACACCTTC | CAWREPTGGSYGYTF
TRBJ2-2 | TRBD1 | 16 | NA | TRBV4-1 | TGCGCCAGCAGCCAAGAGGCGACAGGGGGGACCGGGGAGCTGTTTTTT | CASSQEATGGTGELFF
TRBJ1-2 | NA | 13 | few | TRBV6-6 | TGTGCCAGCAACGATCTCACGGGGGGTGGGGGCACCTTC | CASNDLTGGGGTF
TRBJ2-7 | TRBD1 | 16 | NA | TRBV5-6 | TGTGCCAGCAGCTTCAAGGACAGGGCAGATTCCGGCGAGCAGTACTTC | CASSFKDRADSGEQYF
TRBJ2-2 | TRBD2 | 19 | NA | TRBV9 | TGTGCCAGCAGCGCCCGCGGACTAGCGGGGGGGCTGAACACCGGGGAGCTGTTTTTT | CASSARGLAGGLNTGELFF
TRBJ1-5 | NA | 13 | NA | TRBV6-1 | TGTGCCAGCAGTGTTGAGGACAATCAGCCCCAGCATTTT | CASSVEDNQPQHF
TRBJ1-1 | NA | 13 | NA | TRBV14 | TGTGCCAGCAGCCGCGCATTGAACACTGAAGCTTTCTTT | CASSRALNTEAFF
TRBJ1-5 | NA | 14 | NA | TRBV30 | TGTGCCTGGAGTACGGGACTAGAGGACCAGCCCCAGCATTTT | CAWSTGLEDQPQHF
TRBJ1-1 | TRBD1 | 14 | NA | TRBV5-1 | TGCGCCAGCAGCCCGGACAGGTTCGACACTGAAGCTTTCTTT | CASSPDRFDTEAFF
TRBJ1-6 | TRBD1 | 16 | NA | TRBV6-5 | TGTGCCAGCAGTTCGAGACAGGGAACCTATAATTCACCCCTCCACTTT | CASSSRQGTYNSPLHF
TRBJ1-5 | NA | 13 | NA | TRBV6-5 | TGTGCCAGCAGACCTAACAGGGACCAGCCCCAGCATTTT | CASRPNRDQPQHF
TRBJ1-3 | NA | 12 | NA | TRBV18 | TGTGCCAGCTCACCAGGCGGAAACACCATATATTTT | CASSPGGNTIYF